This T cell receptor beta chain comes out of a study of molecular identifiers for immune sequencing clone quantification. About the study: Sequencing covered four of five parts into which replicate RNA from approximately 22,000 or 94,000 naive CD8 cells was split. General study points: Detection of one spiked Jurkat cell's TCR RNA reportedly worked in 1 million or so naive cells. Clones with over 20 RNA copies captured over 97% of effector molecules but under 1% of naive ones.

Notes on this clonotype: Its antigen is undetermined.

Both previously described methods and listed TCR primers were employed to make bulk TCR libraries. Via MiXCR, TCRdb re-called the PCR reads, giving one row per CDR3 protein. Of 40,000 to 50,000 distinct CDR3 sequences listed, 15% to 20% are singletons. This TCR came from a human donor in good health. Some libraries in this study had Jurkat cell RNA spiked in. The material sequenced was naive CD8+ T cells from blood, with Jurkat cell RNA spiked in. Noted subset: FACS-sorted CD8+CD4-CCR7+CD45RA+ naive T cells.

The CDR3 DNA reads TGTGCCAGCAGCTTGGCCGTGGCAGCACAAGACGAGCAGTACTTC. Translation gives CASSLAVAAQDEQYF. The chain uses TRBV5-6 and TRBJ2-7, with D unclear. Per germline, CDR1 SGHDT and CDR2 YYEEEE. V shed 0 bases and J shed 5 bases, with 15 bases lying between them. The CDR3 length is 15 residues.